These 9 T cell receptor beta chains came from one sample sequenced in a study of blood T cells in healthy people across ages. A second PCR of roughly 7 to 11 cycles used a sample-barcoded 5' primer and a J-beta primer mix. TCRdb re-called the 5' RACE reads with MiXCR, one entry per CDR3 protein. The table lists roughly 1.9 million distinct CDR3 sequences, around 42% of them singletons. The sample taken for sequencing was blood. Source of these receptors: a human donor in good health.

Only a few counts were recorded for this clonotype. DNA for the CDR3: TGTGCCAGCAGCCCGGCCGGGGTTTTCCAGTATTTT. This codes for CASSPAGVFQYF. This sequence joins TRBV9 and TRBJ2-3; D is perhaps TRBD2 (5 bases). CDR1 is SGDLS and CDR2 is YYNGEE in the germline V gene. The ends were cut back, 4 bases at V and 12 bases at J, with 15 bases in the middle. This CDR3 spans 12 amino acids.

This clonotype has a single count. The chain is built from TRBV6-2 or TRBV6-3 and TRBJ2-2; D is unclear. Germline V lookup: CDR1 MNHEY, CDR2 SVGEGT. V was pared by 3 bases and J by 0 bases, with 8 bases between. The CDR3 extends over 15 amino acids. The DNA for the CDR3 is TGTGCCAGCAGTTATTCAGTAGCGAACACCGGGGAGCTGTTTTTT. Translating it yields CASSYSVANTGELFF.

V usage is TRBV11-2 and J usage is TRBJ2-1; D perhaps matches TRBD2 (5 bases). V shed 2 bases and J shed 4 bases, with 15 bases lying between them. The germline gives CDR1 SGHAT, CDR2 FQNNGV. This CDR3 comprises 16 residues. The CDR3 DNA reads as TGTGCCAGCAGCTTATTAGGCGGGCACTTGTACAATGAGCAGTTCTTC. As protein: CASSLLGGHLYNEQFF. The variable domain in full, completed from reference TRBV11-2 and TRBJ2-1, reads EAGVAQSPRYKIIEKRQSVAFWCNPISGHATLYWYQQILGQGPKLLIQFQNNGVVDDSQLPKDRFSAERLKGVDSTLKIQPAKLEDSAVYLCASSLLGGHLYNEQFFGPGTRLTVL.

This clonotype was counted between two and nine times. V is TRBV7-2 and J is TRBJ2-7; perhaps TRBD1 as D (5 bases). V lost 5 bases to trimming and J lost 0 bases, with 23 bases between them. CDR3 length: 18 amino acids. CDR1 and CDR2 (germline): SGHTA, FQGNSA. The CDR3 region has the DNA TGTGCCAGCAGCCCGACAGCCCAAATAGCCCTCTTCTCCTACGAGCAGTACTTC. Its translation is CASSPTAQIALFSYEQYF.

This clonotype was seen more than once but under ten times. The rearrangement joins TRBV12-3 or TRBV12-4 to TRBJ2-5; D is perhaps TRBD1 (6 bases). Judging by the DNA end, TRBJ2-7 fits better; the J call may be wrong. This CDR3 is 15 amino acids long. CDR3 coding DNA: TGTGCCAGCAGTTATTTGACAGGCAGTCGCTACGAGCAGTACTTC. It encodes CASSYLTGSRYEQYF.

This chain uses TRBV7-2 with TRBJ2-3, with unresolved D. Germline CDR1 is SGHTA and CDR2 is FQGNSA. This CDR3 spans 12 amino acids. V was cut by 11 bases and J by 6 bases, with 15 bases left in between. The CDR3 DNA follows: TGTGCCTGCTCCACTCCGGGTGATACGCAGTATTTT. This encodes CACSTPGDTQYF. Complete variable domain (other parts from reference TRBV7-2 and TRBJ2-3): GAGVSQSPSNKVTEKGKDVELRCDPISGHTALYWYRQSLGQGLEFLIYFQGNSAPDKSGLPSDRFSAERTGGSVSTLTIQRTQQEDSAVYLCACSTPGDTQYFGPGTRLTVL.

The CDR3 sequence is CASRPTSGGGSTDTQYF. CDR3 in DNA: TGTGCCAGCAGACCGACTAGCGGGGGTGGTAGCACAGATACGCAGTATTTT. The rearrangement links TRBV6-6 to TRBJ2-3; 12 positions agree with TRBD2. Germline V gene sequence: CDR1 MNHNY, CDR2 SVGAGI (reference sequence). There are 17 residues in the CDR3. The junction had 7 bases not matched to a gene; V was cut back by 6 bases and J by 0 bases.

This chain links TRBV29-1 with TRBJ2-7; TRBD1 agrees at 9 bases. The CDR3 loop spans 16 amino acids. The V segment lost 3 bases and the J segment 1 base; nucleotides outside the gene matches: 10. Germline lookup yields CDR1 SQVTM and CDR2 ANQGSEA. CDR3 nucleotides: TGCAGCGTTGATGGGGGGACAGGGACCACGTCCTACGAGCAGTACTTC. It codes for CSVDGGTGTTSYEQYF.

The chain is built from TRBV7-9 and TRBJ1-6; no clear D gene. The CDR3 is 14 residues long. Germline CDR1 reads SEHNR; CDR2 reads FQNEAQ (reference sequence). The germline V and J ends were trimmed by 1 base and 7 bases, with 8 bases remaining between them. The CDR3, as DNA: TGTGCCAGCAGCTTAGTAGAAAAGAATTCACCCCTCCACTTT. It is translated as CASSLVEKNSPLHF.